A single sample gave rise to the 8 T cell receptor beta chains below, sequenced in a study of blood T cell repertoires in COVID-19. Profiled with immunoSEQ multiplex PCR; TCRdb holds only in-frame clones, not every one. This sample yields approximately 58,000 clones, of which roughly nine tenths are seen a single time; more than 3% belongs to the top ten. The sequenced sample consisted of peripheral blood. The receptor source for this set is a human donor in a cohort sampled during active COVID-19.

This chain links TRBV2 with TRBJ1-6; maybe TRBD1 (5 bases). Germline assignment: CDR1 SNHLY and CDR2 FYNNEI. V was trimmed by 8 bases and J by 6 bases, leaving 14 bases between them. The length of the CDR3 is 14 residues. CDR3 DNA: TGTGCCAGCGGGGGAATGGGACTTAATTCACCCCTCCACTTT. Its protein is CASGGMGLNSPLHF.

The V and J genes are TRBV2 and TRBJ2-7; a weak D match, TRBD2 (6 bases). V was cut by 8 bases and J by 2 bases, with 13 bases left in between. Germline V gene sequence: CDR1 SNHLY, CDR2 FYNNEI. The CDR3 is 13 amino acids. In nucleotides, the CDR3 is TGTGCCAGCGGAGCGGGCCCTACCTACGAGCAGTACGTC. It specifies CASGAGPTYEQYV.

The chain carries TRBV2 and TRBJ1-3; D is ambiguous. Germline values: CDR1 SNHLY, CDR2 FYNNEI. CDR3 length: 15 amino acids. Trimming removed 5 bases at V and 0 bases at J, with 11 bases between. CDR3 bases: TGTGCCAGCAGTTCCGGGATACTCTCTGGAAACACCATATATTTT. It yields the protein CASSSGILSGNTIYF.

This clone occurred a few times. The CDR3 DNA follows: TGTGCTAGCGGTCAGGCGTCCGCCTATACGCAGTATTTT. Protein: CASGQASAYTQYF. The chain recombines TRBV6-5 with TRBJ2-3; possibly TRBD2 for D (6 bases). The CDR3 runs 13 residues. The germline CDR1 and CDR2 sequences are MNHEY and SVGAGI.

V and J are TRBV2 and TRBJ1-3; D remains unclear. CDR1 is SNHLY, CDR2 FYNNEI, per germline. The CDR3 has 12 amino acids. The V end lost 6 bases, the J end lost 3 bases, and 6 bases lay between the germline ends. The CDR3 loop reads CASRPSGNTIYF. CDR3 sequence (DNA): TGTGCCAGCAGACCCAGTGGAAACACCATATATTTT.

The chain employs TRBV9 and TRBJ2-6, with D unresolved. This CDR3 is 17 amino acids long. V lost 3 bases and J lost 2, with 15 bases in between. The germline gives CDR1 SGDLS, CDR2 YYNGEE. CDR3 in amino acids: CASSATLGSPGANVLTF. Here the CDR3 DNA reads TGTGCCAGCAGCGCCACACTGGGCTCGCCTGGGGCCAACGTCCTGACTTTC.

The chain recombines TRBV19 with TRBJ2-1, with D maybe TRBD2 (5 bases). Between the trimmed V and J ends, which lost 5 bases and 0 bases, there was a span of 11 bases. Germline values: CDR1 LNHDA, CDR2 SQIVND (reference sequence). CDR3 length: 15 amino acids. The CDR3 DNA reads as TGTGCCAGTAGTCCCACGGGGAGCTCCTACAATGAGCAGTTCTTC. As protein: CASSPTGSSYNEQFF.

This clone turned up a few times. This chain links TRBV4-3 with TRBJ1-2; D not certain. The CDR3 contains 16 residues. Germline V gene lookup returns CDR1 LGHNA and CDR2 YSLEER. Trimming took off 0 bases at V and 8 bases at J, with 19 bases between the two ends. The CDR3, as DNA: TGCGCCAGCAGCCAAGAGTATCGAAAGCCCCGGGAGGGCTACACCTTC. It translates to CASSQEYRKPREGYTF.